The clone carrying this T cell receptor beta chain was counted ten times or more. Its antigen remains unknown. Each TCR cDNA molecule carried a unique molecular identifier. TCRdb re-derived calls from the 5' RACE reads in MiXCR, one entry per CDR3 protein. The sample consists of over 15,000 distinct CDR3 sequences, less than 7.5% of them appearing once. V lost 5 bases, J lost 5 bases, and 6 bases stayed unmatched. Germline V gene data show CDR1 as SEHNR and CDR2 as FQNEAQ (reference sequence). This CDR3 has 13 residues. Time point of the sample: sample taken at primary tumor resection. Unsorted tumor, nontumor lung tissue or cryopreserved PBMC supplied the whole RNA. The source of the sample is a study of spatial heterogeneity in lung cancer. Overall study results and limits: Expanded alpha and beta TCR counts within tumors tracked tumor mutation counts.

The sample consisted of lung tumor tissue, taken at surgery. This receptor was identified in a male donor with early-stage non-small cell lung cancer. The chain recombines TRBV7-9 with TRBJ2-7; 7 bases are a match to TRBD1. This CDR3 reads CASSPSTGHEQYF. CDR3 nucleotide sequence: TGTGCCAGCAGCCCTTCGACAGGGCACGAGCAGTACTTC.